A selection of T cell receptor beta chains follows, all from one sample in a study of blood T cells in healthy people across ages. TCRdb called the 5' RACE reads again in MiXCR, with one record for every CDR3 protein. Of over a million distinct CDR3 sequences in the sample, approximately 63% are singletons; the top ten hold 6.7%. Specimen: blood. These receptor sequences come from a man in his late teens or twenties in good health. Each CDR3 is given with its conserved first and last residue.

TRBJ1-6,TRBV7-2,CASSLSGSSYNSPLHF
TRBJ2-5,TRBV5-1,CASGDRQETQYF
TRBJ2-7,TRBV20-1,CSASRTSGARSYEQYF
TRBJ2-3,TRBV2,CASSVTGETGTDTQYF
TRBJ2-3,TRBV7-2,CASSLASWAGNTDTQYF
TRBJ2-3,TRBV28,CASTQLVAGTDTQYF
TRBJ2-3,TRBV7-9,CASSSLRLTRTDTQYF
TRBJ2-2,TRBV6-2/TRBV6-3,CASGLRNTGELFF
TRBJ2-7,TRBV29-1,CSVEAETGLLYEQYF
TRBJ2-7,TRBV27,CASSPLPSISSYEQYF
TRBJ2-3,TRBV20-1,CSASWGGFDTDTQYF
TRBJ1-2,TRBV6-4,CASSPTRTVGGYTF
TRBJ2-1,TRBV6-2/TRBV6-3,CASRRLAGVDEQFF
TRBJ2-1,TRBV27,CASTLTSGGAGEQFF
TRBJ2-1,TRBV11-2,CASSSLAGSSNEQFF
TRBJ2-7,TRBV12-3/TRBV12-4,CASSLSTGSSKRGYEQYF
TRBJ1-5,TRBV4-1,CASSIRNSLNQPQHF
TRBJ2-1,TRBV20-1,CSARDRGLAAYNEQFF
TRBJ2-1,TRBV24-1,CATSPSSGVNNEQFF
TRBJ2-1,TRBV29-1,CSVVQGYNEQFF
TRBJ2-1,TRBV10-3,CAISEATYNEQFF
TRBJ2-1,TRBV29-1,CSVSLNTGMGNQFF
TRBJ2-5,TRBV12-3/TRBV12-4,CASSSRLAGEQETQYF
TRBJ2-6,TRBV6-5,CASSSPLTGANVLTF
TRBJ2-4,TRBV29-1,CSVAYLEVKNIQYF
TRBJ2-7,TRBV12-3/TRBV12-4,CASSSRGSVDYEQYF
TRBJ2-7,TRBV7-2,CASSLANPYEQYF
TRBJ2-7,TRBV4-2,CASSQAFTGTPYEQYF
TRBJ1-2,TRBV11-2,CASSGFPGRSPYGYTF
-,TRBV20-1,CSALMLAGGLSYEQYF
TRBJ2-1,TRBV5-6,CASSLALGTLYNEQFF
TRBJ1-2,TRBV21-1,CASSKADQGKTNYGYTF
TRBJ1-5,TRBV20-1,CSARDPSNQPQHF
TRBJ2-6,TRBV20-1,CSASDYLAGALSGANVLTF
TRBJ2-3,TRBV29-1,CSVAAARLPTTYTDTQYF
-,TRBV7-2,CASSLQGILETQYF
TRBJ2-1,TRBV7-2,CASSSGTEKYNEQFF
TRBJ2-4,TRBV20-1,CSAHLGAENGEQYF
TRBJ2-1,TRBV29-1,CSAGSGRSYNEQFF
TRBJ2-7,TRBV5-6,CASSFAGGSTSYEQYF
-,TRBV2,CASSFWVRGRPNGGEQYF
TRBJ1-1,TRBV20-1,CSARPLTEAFF
TRBJ2-5,TRBV24-1,CATSDKTVLDEQYF
-,TRBV9,CAGEDRQTQYF
TRBJ2-5,TRBV7-2,CASSLVGRGFQETQYF